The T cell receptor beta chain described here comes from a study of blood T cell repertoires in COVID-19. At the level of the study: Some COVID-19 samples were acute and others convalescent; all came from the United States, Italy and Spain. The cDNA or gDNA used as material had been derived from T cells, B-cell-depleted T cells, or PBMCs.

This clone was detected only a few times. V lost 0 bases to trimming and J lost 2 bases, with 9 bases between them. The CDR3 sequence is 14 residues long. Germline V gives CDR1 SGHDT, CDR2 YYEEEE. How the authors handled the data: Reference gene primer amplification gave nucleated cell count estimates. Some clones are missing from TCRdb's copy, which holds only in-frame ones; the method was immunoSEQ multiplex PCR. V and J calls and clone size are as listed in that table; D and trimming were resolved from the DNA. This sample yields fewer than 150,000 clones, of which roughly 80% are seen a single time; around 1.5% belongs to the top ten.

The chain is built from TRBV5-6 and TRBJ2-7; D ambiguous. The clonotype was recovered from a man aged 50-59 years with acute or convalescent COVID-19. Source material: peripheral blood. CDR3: CASSLVGRTYEQYF. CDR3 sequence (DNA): TGTGCCAGCAGCTTGGTGGGCAGAACCTACGAGCAGTACTTC.